The sequence of this T cell receptor (beta chain) was determined in a study of T cells in Graves' hyperthyroidism and ophthalmopathy. As for the study in general: Specimen type is peripheral blood, collected at initial diagnosis prior to any treatment.

The CDR3 regions of TCR beta were amplified from RNA transcripts. First-round RT-PCR with HTBI primers amplified the TCR CDR3 region. TCRdb reprocessed the multiplex PCR reads via MiXCR and lists one record per CDR3 protein. Of hundreds of thousands of distinct CDR3 sequences in the sample, about 15% are singletons; the top ten hold approximately 12%. Study observations and caveats: The model anticipated ophthalmopathy a median about six months pre-onset. Clonotypes that were expanded in thyroid above 0.001 mostly appeared in blood too.

In germline, CDR1 is SGHTA, CDR2 FQGNSA. The CDR3 is 16 residues long. V lost 6 bases, J lost 2 bases, and 18 bases lay in between. This clonotype appeared a few times. What it recognizes is unknown. Uncontrolled infection, other autoimmune disease, pregnancy or lactation disqualified patients from enrolment. Sequences were obtained from blood. This clonotype originated in a woman between 45 and 60 years old with Graves' ophthalmopathy. The J gene is TRBJ2-3, the V gene TRBV7-2; TRBD2 might be the D (5 bases). The CDR3 bases are TGTGCCAGCAGGGGTGTCGGGATTCCTCCCACAGATACGCAGTATTTT. Translating it yields CASRGVGIPPTDTQYF.